The 15 T cell receptor beta chains presented below share a single source sample, sequenced in a study of Graves' ophthalmopathy and Graves' hyperthyroidism. From RNA, the CDR3 regions of TCR beta chains were amplified and sequenced. An opening RT-PCR round employed HTBI primers and preceded a second-round multiplex PCR. One entry per CDR3 protein results from TCRdb running MiXCR on the multiplex PCR reads. The table has around 1.1 million distinct CDR3 sequences, about 40% seen once. Sequencing was done on a sample of peripheral blood or thyroid tissue (not recorded which). These receptors all stem from an adult man with Graves' hyperthyroidism.

In this sample, this clonotype turned up many times. V and J are TRBV6-5 and TRBJ2-7, with D possibly TRBD2 on 6 matching bases. Germline assignment: CDR1 MNHEY and CDR2 SVGAGI. This CDR3 is 12 amino acids long. Trimming removed 11 bases at V and 1 base at J, with 12 bases between. DNA of the CDR3: TGTGCCGTCGGGCGGGGTTCCTACGAGCAGTACTTC. This codes for CAVGRGSYEQYF.

This clonotype was counted between two and nine times. The gene calls are TRBV19 and TRBJ2-5; D gene ambiguous. The CDR3 consists of 14 residues. Germline CDR1 and CDR2: LNHDA and SQIVND (reference sequence). Trimming pared 6 bases from V and 5 bases from J, leaving 16 bases between. The CDR3 spells CASSQDRVMETQYF. CDR3 sequence (DNA): TGTGCCAGTAGCCAAGATAGGGTCATGGAGACCCAGTACTTC.

There are many counts of this clonotype. This chain links TRBV6-2 or TRBV6-3 with TRBJ1-6; D remains unclear. The V gene's germline CDR1 is MNHEY and CDR2 SVGEGT. The V end was cut by 6 bases, the J end by 10 bases, with 16 bases between. This CDR3 contains 14 residues. CDR3 sequence: CASSVAATRSPLHF. CDR3 bases: TGTGCCAGCAGCGTGGCCGCGACCCGATCACCCCTCCACTTT.

This clonotype was seen at least ten times. This sequence joins TRBV7-9 and TRBJ1-1; no clear D gene. The CDR3 consists of 13 residues. The germline gives CDR1 SEHNR, CDR2 FQNEAQ (reference sequence). The V gene lost 5 bases and the J gene lost 4 bases, with 11 bases spanning the gap. The CDR3 sequence is CASSAALSTEAFF. DNA for the CDR3: TGTGCCAGCAGCGCCGCCCTGAGCACTGAAGCTTTCTTT.

This clonotype came up many times. The rearrangement joins TRBV20-1 to TRBJ1-2; TRBD1 is a possible D gene (6 bases). The CDR3 is made up of 11 amino acids. Germline V gene data show CDR1 as DFQATT and CDR2 as SNEGSKA (reference sequence). Trimming removed 6 bases at V and 8 bases at J, with 13 bases between. The CDR3 bases are TGCAGTGCCCCGGGGGCAGGGGGCTACACCTTC. This gives the protein CSAPGAGGYTF.

The chain has TRBV5-1 and TRBJ1-1; D gene uncertain. Germline CDR1 reads SGHRS; CDR2 reads YFSETQ. CDR3 length equals 12 residues. The V and J ends lost 9 bases and 4 bases respectively, with 13 bases between them. CDR3: CANDLWSTEAFF. The CDR3 nucleotides read TGCGCCAACGATTTATGGAGCACTGAAGCTTTCTTT.

This clonotype has just a few counts. The genes are TRBV19 and TRBJ2-5; no firm D call. The V gene lost 5 bases and the J gene lost 0 bases, with 16 bases spanning the gap. Germline CDR1 and CDR2: LNHDA and SQIVND (reference sequence). The CDR3 sequence is 16 residues long. Here the CDR3 DNA reads TGTGCCAGTAGTCCAAACTATAGTACCTACCAAGAGACCCAGTACTTC. Its protein is CASSPNYSTYQETQYF.

This clonotype was picked up many times. The chain combines TRBV10-3 with TRBJ1-1; D uncertain. CDR1 is ENHRY, CDR2 SYGVKD, per germline. The CDR3 runs to 16 residues. V lost 4 bases, J lost 1 base, and 16 bases lay in between. The CDR3 region has the DNA TGTGCCATCAGTGTCATGGGGAACGGAGCGAACACTGAAGCTTTCTTT. Translation gives CAISVMGNGANTEAFF.

The chain uses TRBV5-1 and TRBJ1-2; D gene unclear. The germline CDR1 and CDR2 sequences are SGHRS and YFSETQ. CDR3 size: 14 residues. Trimming stripped 0 bases from V and 12 bases from J, with 18 bases between. CDR3 bases: TGCGCCAGCAGCTTGGGTGAACGGAGGTCTGGAAACACCTTC. Translating it yields CASSLGERRSGNTF.

CDR3 DNA: TGTGCCAGCAGCTTGAACGGGCCCGGCTATGGCTACACCTTC. Translating gives CASSLNGPGYGYTF. The genes are TRBV7-9 and TRBJ1-2; the D is unclear. The germline V and J ends were trimmed by 3 bases and 4 bases, with 12 bases remaining between them. CDR3 length: 14 amino acids. CDR1 and CDR2 from the germline V gene are SEHNR and FQNEAQ (reference sequence).

At least ten counts were recorded for this clonotype. This rearrangement joins TRBV14 to TRBJ2-5, with TRBD1 matching 8 bases. This CDR3 is built from 16 residues. The germline V gene has CDR1 SGHDN and CDR2 FVKESK. The V and J ends lost 4 bases and 5 bases, in that order; junction bases with no gene match: 12. The CDR3 is CASSPRRDRIWETQYF. The CDR3 DNA follows: TGTGCCAGCAGCCCACGTAGGGACAGGATCTGGGAGACCCAGTACTTC. The variable domain in full, completed from reference TRBV14 and TRBJ2-5, reads EAGVTQFPSHSVIEKGQTVTLRCDPISGHDNLYWYRRVMGKEIKFLLHFVKESKQDESGMPNNRFLAERTGGTYSTLKVQPAELEDSGVYFCASSPRRDRIWETQYFGPGTRLLVL.

This chain connects TRBV9 to TRBJ2-2; 8 nucleotides match TRBD2. V dropped 3 bases and J dropped 4; count of bases not matched to a gene: 2. The CDR3 has 14 residues. From germline, CDR1 is SGDLS and CDR2 YYNGEE. The CDR3 reads CASSALAGTGELFF. In DNA, the CDR3 is TGTGCCAGCAGCGCCCTAGCGGGCACCGGGGAGCTGTTTTTT. Combining the CDR3 with reference TRBV9 and TRBJ2-2 gives the whole variable domain DSGVTQTPKHLITATGQRVTLRCSPRSGDLSVYWYQQSLDQGLQFLIQYYNGEERAKGNILERFSAQQFPDLHSELNLSSLELGDSALYFCASSALAGTGELFFGEGSRLTVL.

The chain employs TRBV7-9 and TRBJ1-6; no reliable D call. This CDR3 has 17 residues. Germline loops: CDR1 SEHNR, CDR2 FQNEAQ (reference sequence). V lost 5 bases and J 0 bases, leaving 14 bases between the germline ends. CDR3 DNA sequence: TGTGCCAGCAGCCAACATTTACAGAGCTCCTATAATTCACCCCTCCACTTT. This sequence encodes CASSQHLQSSYNSPLHF.

This clonotype was recorded at least ten times. The chain has TRBV10-3 and TRBJ2-5, with 8 bases matching TRBD1. The V segment lost 7 bases and the J segment 5 bases; nucleotides outside the gene matches: 12. Germline V CDR1 and CDR2: ENHRY, SYGVKD. The CDR3 has 15 amino acids. CDR3 amino acids: CAINPHDRGTETQYF. In nucleotides, the CDR3 is TGTGCCATCAACCCCCACGACAGGGGAACGGAGACCCAGTACTTC.

This clonotype was counted between two and nine times. The chain uses TRBV5-1 and TRBJ2-2; D call uncertain. The CDR3 runs 14 residues. Germline CDR1 SGHRS, CDR2 YFSETQ. V was cut by 4 bases and J by 6 bases, with 13 bases left in between. CDR3 sequence reads: CASSDPSRPGELFF. The CDR3 nucleotides read TGCGCCAGCAGCGATCCAAGCCGGCCCGGGGAGCTGTTTTTT. The entire variable domain, with the rest obtained from reference TRBV5-1 and TRBJ2-2, is as follows: KAGVTQTPRYLIKTRGQQVTLSCSPISGHRSVSWYQQTPGQGLQFLFEYFSETQRNKGNFPGRFSGRQFSNSRSEMNVSTLELGDSALYLCASSDPSRPGELFFGEGSRLTVL.